The 20 T cell receptor beta chains listed next were all sequenced from one sample in a study of blood T cell repertoires in COVID-19 (dated by TCRdb to between 2020 and 2021). The protocol used for the library was the immunoSEQ multiplex PCR assay. Here the immuneACCESS table is served through TCRdb, limited to in-frame sequences with V and J called. Missing clones are a known gap in these copies; in checked studies unresolved V genes cover under half, and the rest lacks a known reason. Present in this sample are around 200,000 clones, over 80% of which were seen just once. The top ten clones comprise 4% to 5.5% of the sample. Sequenced: peripheral blood. All receptors come from a human donor in a cohort sampled during active COVID-19.

This chain uses TRBV6-6 with TRBJ2-6, with D possibly being TRBD1 (6 bases). Germline V gives CDR1 MNHNY, CDR2 SVGAGI (reference sequence). The germline V and J ends were trimmed by 5 bases and 2 bases, with 13 bases remaining between them. The CDR3 sequence is 16 residues long. The CDR3 DNA reads TGTGCCAGCAGTCCAACAGGGAGAACTGGGGCCAACGTCCTGACTTTC. This codes for CASSPTGRTGANVLTF.

The rearrangement links TRBV18 to TRBJ2-6, with 12 bases matching TRBD1. Germline-derived CDR1 and CDR2 are KGHSH and LQKENI. The CDR3 has 19 residues. V trimming: 5 bases; J trimming: 0 bases; junction bases outside the gene matches: 8. The CDR3 region is CASSKSPGQGASGANVLTF. CDR3 coding DNA: TGTGCCAGCTCAAAGTCACCGGGACAGGGGGCCTCTGGGGCCAACGTCCTGACTTTC. The whole variable domain, remainder taken from reference TRBV18 and TRBJ2-6, is NAGVMQNPRHLVRRRGQEARLRCSPMKGHSHVYWYRQLPEEGLKFMVYLQKENIIDESGMPKERFSAEFPKEGPSILRIQQVVRGDSAAYFCASSKSPGQGASGANVLTFGAGSRLTVL.

The chain is built from TRBV30 and TRBJ2-7; TRBD2 aligns across 8 bases. This CDR3 has 16 amino acids. CDR1 and CDR2 from the germline V gene are GTSNPN and SVGIG (reference sequence). V lost 2 bases, J lost 0 bases, and 9 bases stayed unmatched. The CDR3 loop reads CAWSPRGSGISYEQYF. The CDR3 DNA is TGTGCCTGGAGTCCGCGGGGTAGCGGGATCTCCTACGAGCAGTACTTC.

The rearrangement joins TRBV10-3 to TRBJ1-5; D is perhaps TRBD1 (6 bases). The V and J ends lost 4 bases and 7 bases respectively, with 11 bases between them. The CDR3 covers 13 residues. Germline V gives CDR1 ENHRY, CDR2 SYGVKD. The CDR3 DNA sequence: TGTGCCATCAGTGGGGGGAGGGGGCAGCCCCAGCATTTT. As protein: CAISGGRGQPQHF.

This clone was recorded a few times. The chain carries TRBV29-1 and TRBJ1-1; no clear D. Per the germline V gene, CDR1 is SQVTM and CDR2 is ANQGSEA. The V end lost 6 bases, the J end lost 0 bases, and 17 bases lay between the germline ends. The CDR3 runs 15 residues. CDR3 sequence (DNA): TGCAGCGTAGGGAGGTTGGAGTCCATGAACACTGAAGCTTTCTTT. Its protein is CSVGRLESMNTEAFF.

This chain uses TRBV3-1 (or the pseudogene TRBV3-2) with TRBJ2-5; 8 positions match TRBD2. CDR3 length: 14 amino acids. Germline lookup yields CDR1 LGHDT and CDR2 YNNKEL (reference sequence). V trimming: 6 bases; J trimming: 5 bases; junction bases outside the gene matches: 8. This chain's CDR3 is CASREGLVRETQYF. The CDR3 coding sequence is TGTGCCAGCAGAGAGGGACTAGTTAGGGAGACCCAGTACTTC.

The chain recombines TRBV27 with TRBJ2-7, with 10 bases identical to TRBD2. The CDR3 totals 15 residues. Looked up from germline, CDR1 is MNHEY and CDR2 is SMNVEV (reference sequence). With V trimmed by 7 bases and J by 3 bases, 9 bases remained unmatched. The CDR3, as DNA: TGTGCCAGCACTTATACTAGCGGGAAAGACTACGAGCAGTACTTC. Translation gives CASTYTSGKDYEQYF.

This clone was detected only once. V usage is TRBV24-1 and J usage is TRBJ2-5, with TRBD1 matching 9 bases. Germline loops: CDR1 KGHDR, CDR2 SFDVKD. The CDR3 extends over 16 amino acids. Germline trimming cut 4 bases from V and 4 bases from J; bases unmatched to any gene: 9. CDR3 in DNA: TGTGCCACCAGTGACCCCGGGACAGGGTCCTTAGAGACCCAGTACTTC. Amino acid sequence: CATSDPGTGSLETQYF.

The chain carries TRBV28 and TRBJ1-3; 7 positions agree with TRBD1. In germline, CDR1 is MDHEN, CDR2 SYDVKM. The CDR3 sequence is 16 residues long. V lost 1 base, J lost 8 bases, and 11 bases stayed unmatched. The chain's CDR3 is CASSLSTGTGRDTIYF. In nucleotides, the CDR3 is TGTGCCAGCAGTTTATCGACAGGGACCGGGAGGGACACCATATATTTT. Combining the CDR3 with reference TRBV28 and TRBJ1-3 gives the whole variable domain DVKVTQSSRYLVKRTGEKVFLECVQDMDHENMFWYRQDPGLGLRLIYFSYDVKMKEKGDIPEGYSVSREKKERFSLILESASTNQTSMYLCASSLSTGTGRDTIYFGEGSWLTVV.

V gene TRBV9 combines with J gene TRBJ1-2; 7 bases are shared with TRBD1. CDR1 is SGDLS, CDR2 YYNGEE, per germline. The CDR3 contains 13 residues. V shed 4 bases, J shed 4 bases, and the junction held 4 bases outside the gene matches. The CDR3 DNA is TGTGCCAGCAGCCGGGACAGCATCTATGGCTACACCTTC. Translating it yields CASSRDSIYGYTF.

The chain recombines TRBV14 with TRBJ2-7, with 8 bases aligning to TRBD1. Looked up from germline, CDR1 is SGHDN and CDR2 is FVKESK. This CDR3 spans 16 amino acids. With 0 bases clipped from V and 7 bases from J, the junction kept 11 bases outside the gene matches. The CDR3 nucleotides read TGTGCCAGCAGCCAAGATTGGACAGGGTCTTTGAAAGAGCAGTACTTC. This gives the protein CASSQDWTGSLKEQYF.

The chain has TRBV20-1 and TRBJ2-7; TRBD2 matches at 8 bases. Germline trimming cut 3 bases from V and 7 bases from J; bases unmatched to any gene: 14. CDR1 DFQATT and CDR2 SNEGSKA come from the germline V gene (reference sequence). The CDR3 consists of 15 residues. CDR3 DNA: TGCAGTGCTAGTAAGACTAGCGCGCTACTTCAAGAGCAGTACTTC. Protein product: CSASKTSALLQEQYF.

The chain carries TRBV5-4 and TRBJ1-1; tentative D call: TRBD1 (5 bases). The V end lost 2 bases, the J end lost 7 bases, and 18 bases lay between the germline ends. This CDR3 comprises 15 residues. Germline V CDR1 and CDR2: SGHNT, YYREEE (reference sequence). The chain's CDR3 is CASSFKGRGEVEAFF. The CDR3 DNA reads as TGTGCCAGCAGCTTTAAGGGGCGAGGTGAGGTTGAAGCTTTCTTT.

The rearrangement joins TRBV28 to TRBJ1-1; the D gene is possibly TRBD1 (5 bases). V was shortened by 3 bases and J by 6 bases, with 11 bases between the two germline ends. CDR3 length: 13 amino acids. Germline loops: CDR1 MDHEN, CDR2 SYDVKM. This chain's CDR3 is CASSFRESAEAFF. CDR3 coding DNA: TGTGCCAGCAGTTTCAGGGAATCCGCTGAAGCTTTCTTT.

V and J are TRBV28 and TRBJ1-5; perhaps TRBD1 as D (6 bases). This CDR3 has 13 amino acids. The germline V and J ends were trimmed by 6 bases and 11 bases, with 17 bases remaining between them. Germline CDR1 is MDHEN and CDR2 is SYDVKM. CDR3 loop: CASSPWAGAAQHF. For the CDR3, the DNA is TGTGCCAGCAGCCCGTGGGCAGGGGCTGCCCAGCATTTT.

The CDR3 here is CASSLVGGYGNTIYF. In DNA form, the CDR3 reads TGTGCCAGCAGCTTAGTGGGGGGTTACGGAAACACCATATATTTT. The V and J genes are TRBV11-2 and TRBJ1-3; a possible D gene is TRBD1 (5 bases). Trimming cost V 1 base and J 4 bases, with 11 bases left between them. The CDR3 runs 15 residues. Germline V gene data show CDR1 as SGHAT and CDR2 as FQNNGV.

The rearrangement links TRBV7-9 to TRBJ2-1; TRBD2 matches at 9 bases. The V and J ends lost 3 bases and 7 bases, in that order; junction bases with no gene match: 16. The CDR3 contains 18 residues. Per the germline V gene, CDR1 is SEHNR and CDR2 is FQNEAQ (reference sequence). The CDR3 DNA reads TGTGCCAGCAGCTTGGGGGGTGGTAGCGGGAGAGTGAGGAATGAGCAGTTCTTC. Its translation is CASSLGGGSGRVRNEQFF.

Comments on this clone: Given a much more abundant clone one base away, this may be a read error. J is TRBJ2-7 and V is TRBV11-2; tentatively, D is TRBD1 (6 bases). Germline V lookup: CDR1 SGHAT, CDR2 FQNNGV. The CDR3 is 13 amino acids. V lost 5 bases, J lost 2 bases, and 10 bases lay in between. In nucleotides, the CDR3 is TGTGCCAGCAGCATGGACAGCGCCTACGAGCAGTACTTC. Translating gives CASSMDSAYEQYF.

The genes are TRBV14 and TRBJ1-4; 7 positions agree with TRBD1. V was clipped by 5 bases and J by 3 bases; unmatched bases: 9. Germline V lookup: CDR1 SGHDN, CDR2 FVKESK. This CDR3 comprises 16 residues. DNA of the CDR3: TGTGCCAGCAGCGCGGGCCCCGGGACAGCTAATGAAAAACTGTTTTTT. As protein: CASSAGPGTANEKLFF.

Only one count was recorded for this clone. J is TRBJ1-5 and V is TRBV30; 7 bases are shared with TRBD1. V lost 2 bases and J lost 1; bases outside the gene matches: 5. Germline V gene data show CDR1 as GTSNPN and CDR2 as SVGIG (reference sequence). The CDR3 sequence is 15 residues long. The CDR3 region has the DNA TGTGCCTGGAGTTTCGACAGGGTGAGCAATCAGCCCCAGCATTTT. Its protein is CAWSFDRVSNQPQHF.